The 9 T cell receptor beta chains below come from one sample, sequenced in a study of T cell repertoires in cytomegalovirus infection. MiXCR was run by TCRdb on the reads, yielding one entry per CDR3 protein. This sample has about 260,000 distinct CDR3 sequences, with roughly an eighth found just once. The specimen sequenced was PBMCs. These receptors came from a human donor in good health (CMV status not recorded). Some clones in this sample may be carry-over from other donors' samples.

The V gene is TRBV10-3, the J gene TRBJ2-1; 11 bases are shared with TRBD2. J lost 3 bases, V lost 3 bases, and 1 base had no gene match. Germline values: CDR1 ENHRY, CDR2 SYGVKD. The CDR3 contains 15 residues. The CDR3 DNA reads as TGTGCCATCAGTGACACTAGCGGGAGCTACAATGAGCAGTTCTTC. Translating it yields CAISDTSGSYNEQFF.

The chain combines TRBV28 with TRBJ1-4; D call uncertain. Germline V gene lookup returns CDR1 MDHEN and CDR2 SYDVKM. The ends were cut back, 6 bases at V and 2 bases at J, with 13 bases in the middle. The CDR3 sequence is 15 residues long. DNA for the CDR3: TGTGCCAGCAGAGAAGAGTGGCGTACTAATGAAAAACTGTTTTTT. As protein: CASREEWRTNEKLFF. Together with reference TRBV28 and TRBJ1-4, the CDR3 gives the full variable domain: DVKVTQSSRYLVKRTGEKVFLECVQDMDHENMFWYRQDPGLGLRLIYFSYDVKMKEKGDIPEGYSVSREKKERFSLILESASTNQTSMYLCASREEWRTNEKLFFGSGTQLSVL.

This clonotype was detected a few times. V and J are TRBV29-1 and TRBJ1-1; TRBD1 aligns across 7 bases. V dropped 7 bases and J dropped 7; count of bases not matched to a gene: 12. In germline, CDR1 is SQVTM, CDR2 ANQGSEA. The CDR3 has 13 amino acids. The CDR3 loop is CSGSEGGYSEAFF. DNA for the CDR3: TGCAGCGGGTCGGAAGGGGGCTATAGTGAAGCTTTCTTT. Full variable domain (remainder filled in from reference TRBV29-1 and TRBJ1-1): SAVISQKPSRDICQRGTSLTIQCQVDSQVTMMFWYRQQPGQSLTLIATANQGSEATYESGFVIDKFPISRPNLTFSTLTVSNMSPEDSSIYLCSGSEGGYSEAFFGQGTRLTVV.

In this sample, this clonotype turned up many times. The chain recombines TRBV6-2 or TRBV6-3 with TRBJ1-1; 8 bases are shared with TRBD1. The V gene's germline CDR1 is MNHEY and CDR2 SVGEGT. The CDR3 contains 14 residues. The V and J ends lost 2 bases and 4 bases, in that order; junction bases with no gene match: 3. CDR3 nucleotide sequence: TGTGCCAGCAGTTACACAGGGGGAATCACTGAAGCTTTCTTT. The encoded protein is CASSYTGGITEAFF.

This clonotype was detected a few times. This chain connects TRBV11-2 to TRBJ2-6, with D possibly TRBD1 on 6 matching bases. This CDR3 contains 16 residues. CDR1 and CDR2 from the germline V gene are SGHAT and FQNNGV. Trimming stripped 4 bases from V and 2 bases from J, with 12 bases between. The CDR3 sequence: CASSYNRVAGANVLTF. For the CDR3, the DNA is TGTGCCAGCAGCTATAACAGGGTAGCTGGGGCCAACGTCCTGACTTTC.

Many counts were recorded for this clonotype. The chain carries TRBV7-2 and TRBJ1-5; 7 bases map to TRBD1. Germline V gene data show CDR1 as SGHTA and CDR2 as FQGNSA. V lost 3 bases to trimming and J lost 1 base; unmatched junction nucleotides: 6. The CDR3 length is 16 residues. The CDR3 region has the DNA TGTGCCAGCAGCTTCGGGACAGTTCTAAGCAATCAGCCCCAGCATTTT. Translation gives CASSFGTVLSNQPQHF.

This clonotype has a count of ten or more. This rearrangement joins TRBV24-1 to TRBJ2-3, with D perhaps given as TRBD1 or TRBD2 (5 bases each). CDR1 KGHDR and CDR2 SFDVKD come from the germline V gene. Trimming took 9 bases from V and 0 from J, leaving 6 bases between them. The CDR3 covers 12 residues. The CDR3 coding sequence is TGTGCCACCGGGGACAGCACAGATACGCAGTATTTT. This gives the protein CATGDSTDTQYF.

This clonotype was seen just once. V usage is TRBV18 and J usage is TRBJ1-2; D unresolved. The CDR3 covers 13 residues. In germline, CDR1 is KGHSH, CDR2 LQKENI. V lost 3 bases to trimming and J lost 4 bases, with 9 bases between them. Written as DNA, the CDR3 is TGTGCCAGCTCACCGGCGGCGGCCTATGGCTACACCTTC. Translated, it gives CASSPAAAYGYTF. Variable domain in full (rest from reference TRBV18 and TRBJ1-2): NAGVMQNPRHLVRRRGQEARLRCSPMKGHSHVYWYRQLPEEGLKFMVYLQKENIIDESGMPKERFSAEFPKEGPSILRIQQVVRGDSAAYFCASSPAAAYGYTFGSGTRLTVV.

This clonotype appeared many times. The CDR3 loop reads CASSGDRSTNEKLFF. The CDR3 DNA is TGTGCCAGCAGCGGTGACAGGTCAACTAATGAAAAACTGTTTTTT. The chain couples TRBV7-8 to TRBJ1-4; D may be TRBD1 (6 bases). Per germline, CDR1 SGHVS and CDR2 FQNEAQ. This CDR3 spans 15 amino acids. Trimming took off 5 bases at V and 0 bases at J, with 10 bases between the two ends.